This TCR beta chain derives from a study of shared clonotypes between healthy human individuals. Germline lookup yields CDR1 LNHDA and CDR2 SQIVND (reference sequence). V lost 3 bases, J lost 5 bases, and 5 bases stayed unmatched. The length of the CDR3 is 15 residues. CD45RO negativity and positive selection for CCR7 defined naive CD8 cells, a population that excluded terminally differentiated effector memory CD45RA+ cells. Method: immunoSEQ multiplex PCR; TCRdb's copy keeps in-frame clones and lacks some. The repertoire has fewer than 700,000 clones, around 96% of them found once; the top ten carry over 0.09%. This clone was seen once.

The specimen was naive CD8+ T cells sorted from blood. The chain is built from TRBV19 and TRBJ1-1; 11 bases are a match to TRBD1. This TCR was recovered from a woman in her 30s in good health. CDR3 region: CASSMDRGRGTEAFF. CDR3 in DNA: TGTGCCAGTAGTATGGACAGGGGGCGAGGAACTGAAGCTTTCTTT.